Detailed here is one TCR beta chain. Only in-frame clones appear in the TCRdb table, and some are missing; sequencing was by immunoSEQ multiplex PCR. The sample carries roughly 300,000 clones, around nine tenths recorded once. These data are taken from a study of blood T cell repertoires in COVID-19. Germline CDR1 SEHNR, CDR2 FQNEAQ (reference sequence). This CDR3 comprises 12 residues. The V and J ends lost 4 bases and 15 bases respectively, with 16 bases between them. The TCR comes from a woman in her thirties who had recovered from COVID-19. The sample taken for sequencing was PBMCs or T cells enriched from blood (not recorded which). The chain couples TRBV7-9 to TRBJ2-4; TRBD2 might be the D (7 bases). For the CDR3, the DNA is TGTGCCAGCAGCTCAAACGGGGGGCTTCGGTACTTC. It translates to CASSSNGGLRYF.